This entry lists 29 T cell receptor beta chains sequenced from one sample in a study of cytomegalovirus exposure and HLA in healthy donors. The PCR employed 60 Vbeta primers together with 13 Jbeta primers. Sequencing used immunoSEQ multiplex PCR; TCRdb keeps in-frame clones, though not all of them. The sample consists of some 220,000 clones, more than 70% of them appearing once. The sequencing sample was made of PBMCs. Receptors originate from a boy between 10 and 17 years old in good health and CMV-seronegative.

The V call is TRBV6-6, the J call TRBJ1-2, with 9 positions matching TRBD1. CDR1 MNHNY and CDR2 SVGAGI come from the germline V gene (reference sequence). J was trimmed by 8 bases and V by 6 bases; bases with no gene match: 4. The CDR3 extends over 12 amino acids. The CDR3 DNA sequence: TGTGCCAGCAGCCGGGACAGGGAAGGCTACACCTTC. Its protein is CASSRDREGYTF.

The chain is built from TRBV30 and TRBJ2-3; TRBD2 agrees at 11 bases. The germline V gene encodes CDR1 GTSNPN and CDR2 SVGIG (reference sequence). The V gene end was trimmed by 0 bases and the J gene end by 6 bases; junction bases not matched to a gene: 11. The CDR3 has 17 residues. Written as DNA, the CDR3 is TGTGCCTGGAGTGTATCCGCACTAGCGGGAGACGAGGATACGCAGTATTTT. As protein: CAWSVSALAGDEDTQYF.

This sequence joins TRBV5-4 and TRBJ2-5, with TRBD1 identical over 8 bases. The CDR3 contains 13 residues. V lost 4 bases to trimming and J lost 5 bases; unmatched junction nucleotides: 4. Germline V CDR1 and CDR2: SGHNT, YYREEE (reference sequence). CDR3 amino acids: CASSPDRDETQYF. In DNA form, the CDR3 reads TGTGCCAGCAGCCCGGACAGGGACGAGACCCAGTACTTC.

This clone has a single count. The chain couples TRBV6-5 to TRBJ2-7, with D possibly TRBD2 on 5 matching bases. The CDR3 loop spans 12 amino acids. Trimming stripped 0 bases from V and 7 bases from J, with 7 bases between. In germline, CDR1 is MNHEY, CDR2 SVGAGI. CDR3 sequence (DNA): TGTGCCAGCAGTTACTCGACGGGAGAGCAGTACTTC. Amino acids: CASSYSTGEQYF.

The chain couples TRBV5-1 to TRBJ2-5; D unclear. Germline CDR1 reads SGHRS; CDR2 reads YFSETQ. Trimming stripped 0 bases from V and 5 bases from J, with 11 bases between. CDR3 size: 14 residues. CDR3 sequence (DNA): TGCGCCAGCAGCTTGGGCGGAGCCGAGGAGACCCAGTACTTC. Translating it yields CASSLGGAEETQYF.

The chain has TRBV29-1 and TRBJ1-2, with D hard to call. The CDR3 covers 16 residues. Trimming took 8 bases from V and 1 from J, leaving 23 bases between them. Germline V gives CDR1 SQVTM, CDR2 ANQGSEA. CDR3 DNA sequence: TGCAGCATATCCCCGAGGAGACAAGCGGGTAACTATGGCTACACCTTC. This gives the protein CSISPRRQAGNYGYTF.

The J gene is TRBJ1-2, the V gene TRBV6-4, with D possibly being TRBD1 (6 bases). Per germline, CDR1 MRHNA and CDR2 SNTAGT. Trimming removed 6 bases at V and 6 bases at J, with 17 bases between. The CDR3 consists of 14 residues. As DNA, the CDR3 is TGTGCCAGCAGGCCGACAGGCATAGAGCATGGCTACACCTTC. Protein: CASRPTGIEHGYTF.

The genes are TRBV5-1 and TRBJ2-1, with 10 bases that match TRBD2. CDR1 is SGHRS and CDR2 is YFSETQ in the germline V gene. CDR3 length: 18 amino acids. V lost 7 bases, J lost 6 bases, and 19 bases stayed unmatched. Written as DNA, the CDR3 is TGCGCCAGCCAGGTACAGCTAGCGGGAGCTGTTCGTAGCAATGAGCAGTTCTTC. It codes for CASQVQLAGAVRSNEQFF.

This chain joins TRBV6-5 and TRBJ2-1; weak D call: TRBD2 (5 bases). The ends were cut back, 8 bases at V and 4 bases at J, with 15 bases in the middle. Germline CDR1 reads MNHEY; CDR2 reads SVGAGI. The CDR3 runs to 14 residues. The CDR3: CASRRAVQYNEQFF. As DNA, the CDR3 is TGTGCCAGCCGACGAGCGGTGCAGTACAATGAGCAGTTCTTC.

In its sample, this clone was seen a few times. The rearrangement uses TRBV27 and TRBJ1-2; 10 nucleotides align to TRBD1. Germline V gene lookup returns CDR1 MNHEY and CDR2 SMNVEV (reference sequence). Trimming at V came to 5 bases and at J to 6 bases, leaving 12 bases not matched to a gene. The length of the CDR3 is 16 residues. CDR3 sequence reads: CASSPRDRGWAHGYTF. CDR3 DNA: TGTGCCAGCAGTCCCCGGGACAGGGGTTGGGCTCATGGCTACACCTTC.

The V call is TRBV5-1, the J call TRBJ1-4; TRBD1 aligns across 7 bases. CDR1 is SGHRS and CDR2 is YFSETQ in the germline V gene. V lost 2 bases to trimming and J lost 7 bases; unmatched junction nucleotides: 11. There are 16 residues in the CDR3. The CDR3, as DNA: TGCGCCAGCAGCTTTGGTGTCAGGGGGTCCGTTGAAAAACTGTTTTTT. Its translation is CASSFGVRGSVEKLFF.

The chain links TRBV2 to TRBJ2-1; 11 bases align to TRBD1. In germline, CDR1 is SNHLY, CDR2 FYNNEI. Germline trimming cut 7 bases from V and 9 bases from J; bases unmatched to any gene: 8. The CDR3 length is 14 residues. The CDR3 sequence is CASKTGTGGSEQFF. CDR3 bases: TGTGCCAGCAAAACCGGGACAGGGGGAAGTGAGCAGTTCTTC.

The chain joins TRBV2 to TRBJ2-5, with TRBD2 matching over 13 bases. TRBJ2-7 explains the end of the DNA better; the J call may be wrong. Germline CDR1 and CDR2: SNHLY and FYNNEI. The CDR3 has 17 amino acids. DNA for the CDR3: TGTGCCAGCAGTGCATCATCCAGACTAGCGGGAGGTTACGAGCAGTACTTC. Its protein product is CASSASSRLAGGYEQYF.

DNA of the CDR3: TGTGCCAGCAGCTTAGAACGGGATCAGCCCCAGCATTTT. Its translation is CASSLERDQPQHF. V is TRBV7-3 and J is TRBJ1-5; no clear D. The V end lost 2 bases, the J end lost 5 bases, and 7 bases lay between the germline ends. Per germline, CDR1 SGHTA and CDR2 FQGTGA. This CDR3 comprises 13 residues.

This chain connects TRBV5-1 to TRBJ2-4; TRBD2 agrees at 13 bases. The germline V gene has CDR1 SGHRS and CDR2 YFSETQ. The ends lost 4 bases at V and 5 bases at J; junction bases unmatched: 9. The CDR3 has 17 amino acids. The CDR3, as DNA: TGCGCCAGCAGCCGGACCACTAGCGGGGGGGCCGAAAACATTCAGTACTTC. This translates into CASSRTTSGGAENIQYF.

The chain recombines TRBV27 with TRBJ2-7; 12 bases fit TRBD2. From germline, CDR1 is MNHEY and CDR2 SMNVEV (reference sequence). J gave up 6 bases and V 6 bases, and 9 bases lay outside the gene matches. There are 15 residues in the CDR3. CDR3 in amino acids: CASSPSLAGGREQYF. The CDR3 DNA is TGTGCCAGCAGCCCATCTCTAGCGGGAGGGCGCGAGCAGTACTTC.

In nucleotides, the CDR3 is TGCGCCAGCAGCTTGACTAGCGGAAGAGAGACCCAGTACTTC. The encoded protein is CASSLTSGRETQYF. The rearrangement uses TRBV5-1 and TRBJ2-5; 8 bases match TRBD2. The CDR3 is made up of 14 amino acids. Per germline, CDR1 SGHRS and CDR2 YFSETQ. With V trimmed by 1 base and J by 4 bases, 3 bases remained unmatched.

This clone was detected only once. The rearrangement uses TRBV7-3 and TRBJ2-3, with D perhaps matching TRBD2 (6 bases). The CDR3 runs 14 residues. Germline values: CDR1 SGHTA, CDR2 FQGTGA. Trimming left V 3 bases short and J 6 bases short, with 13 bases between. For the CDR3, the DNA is TGTGCCAGCAGCTTTAGACCGGGGGTCGATACGCAGTATTTT. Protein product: CASSFRPGVDTQYF.

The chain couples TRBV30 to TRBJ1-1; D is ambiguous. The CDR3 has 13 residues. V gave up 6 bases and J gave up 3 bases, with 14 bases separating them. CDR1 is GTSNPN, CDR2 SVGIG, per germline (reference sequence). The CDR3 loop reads CACERARDTEAFF. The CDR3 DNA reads TGTGCCTGTGAAAGGGCGCGGGACACTGAAGCTTTCTTT.

The CDR3 here is CSINGQAGNTIYF. CDR3 sequence (DNA): TGTTCCATCAATGGACAGGCGGGAAACACCATATATTTT. This chain joins TRBV7-9 and TRBJ1-3, with 7 bases fitting TRBD1. Germline-derived CDR1 and CDR2 are SEHNR and FQNEAQ (reference sequence). This CDR3 spans 13 amino acids. The full variable domain, with the rest looked up from reference TRBV7-9 and TRBJ1-3, is DTGVSQNPRHKITKRGQNVTFRCDPISEHNRLYWYRQTLGQGPEFLTYFQNEAQLEKSRLLSDRFSAERPKGSFSTLEIQRTEQGDSAMYLCSINGQAGNTIYFGEGSWLTVV.

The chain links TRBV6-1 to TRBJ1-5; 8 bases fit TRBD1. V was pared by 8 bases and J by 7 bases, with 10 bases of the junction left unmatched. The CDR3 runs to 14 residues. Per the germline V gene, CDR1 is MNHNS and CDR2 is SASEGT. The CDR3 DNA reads TGTGCCAGCGATTCAGGGGGCGGGACCCAGCCCCAGCATTTT. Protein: CASDSGGGTQPQHF.

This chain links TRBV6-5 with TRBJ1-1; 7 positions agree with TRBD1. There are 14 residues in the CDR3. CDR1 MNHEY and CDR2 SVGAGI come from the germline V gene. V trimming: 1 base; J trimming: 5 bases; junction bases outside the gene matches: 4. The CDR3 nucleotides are TGTGCCAGCAGTTACTATACAGGGGAGACTGAAGCTTTCTTT. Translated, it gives CASSYYTGETEAFF.

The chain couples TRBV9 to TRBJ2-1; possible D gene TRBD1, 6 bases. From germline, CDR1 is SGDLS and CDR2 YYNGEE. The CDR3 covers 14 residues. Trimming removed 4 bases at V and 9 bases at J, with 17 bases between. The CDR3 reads CASSPGTIGVEQFF. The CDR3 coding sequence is TGTGCCAGCAGCCCCGGGACAATTGGCGTTGAGCAGTTCTTC.

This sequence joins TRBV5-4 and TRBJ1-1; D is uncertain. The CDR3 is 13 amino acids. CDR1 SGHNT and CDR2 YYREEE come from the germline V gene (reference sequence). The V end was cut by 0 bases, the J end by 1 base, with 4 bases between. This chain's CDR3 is CASSLGENTEAFF. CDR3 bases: TGTGCCAGCAGCTTGGGAGAGAACACTGAAGCTTTCTTT.

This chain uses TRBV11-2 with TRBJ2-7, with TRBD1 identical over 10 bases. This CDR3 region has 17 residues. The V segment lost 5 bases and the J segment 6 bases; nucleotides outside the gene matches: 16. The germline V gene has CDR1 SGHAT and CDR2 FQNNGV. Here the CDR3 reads CASSRSLRDRGGREQYF. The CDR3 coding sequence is TGTGCCAGCAGCCGTTCTTTACGGGACAGGGGTGGTCGCGAGCAGTACTTC.

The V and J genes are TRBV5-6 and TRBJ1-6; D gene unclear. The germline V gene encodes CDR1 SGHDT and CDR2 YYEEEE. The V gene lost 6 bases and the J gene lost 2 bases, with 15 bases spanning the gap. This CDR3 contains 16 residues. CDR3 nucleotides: TGTGCCAGCAACTTTCGGCGGGTTCCCTATAATTCACCCCTCCACTTT. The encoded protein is CASNFRRVPYNSPLHF.

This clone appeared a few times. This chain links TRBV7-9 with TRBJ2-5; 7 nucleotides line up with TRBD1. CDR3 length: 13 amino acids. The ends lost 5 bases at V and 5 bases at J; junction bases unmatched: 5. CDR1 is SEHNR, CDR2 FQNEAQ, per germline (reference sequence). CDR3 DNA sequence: TGTGCCAGCAGCCAAATACAGGGGGAGACCCAGTACTTC. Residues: CASSQIQGETQYF.

CDR3 nucleotides: TGTGCCAGCAGCCTTTGGCAGGGGTCCTACGAGCAGTACTTC. This codes for CASSLWQGSYEQYF. The chain joins TRBV14 to TRBJ2-7; possible D gene TRBD1, 6 bases. Trimming removed 4 bases from V and 1 base from J, with 11 bases in between. The CDR3 is 14 residues long. Germline V CDR1 and CDR2: SGHDN, FVKESK.

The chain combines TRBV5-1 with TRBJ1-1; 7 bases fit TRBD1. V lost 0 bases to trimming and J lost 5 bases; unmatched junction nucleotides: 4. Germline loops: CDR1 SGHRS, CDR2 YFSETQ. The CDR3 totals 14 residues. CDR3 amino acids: CASSLEGGSTEAFF. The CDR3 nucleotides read TGCGCCAGCAGCTTGGAAGGGGGCTCGACTGAAGCTTTCTTT. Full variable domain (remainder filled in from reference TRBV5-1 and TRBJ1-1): KAGVTQTPRYLIKTRGQQVTLSCSPISGHRSVSWYQQTPGQGLQFLFEYFSETQRNKGNFPGRFSGRQFSNSRSEMNVSTLELGDSALYLCASSLEGGSTEAFFGQGTRLTVV.